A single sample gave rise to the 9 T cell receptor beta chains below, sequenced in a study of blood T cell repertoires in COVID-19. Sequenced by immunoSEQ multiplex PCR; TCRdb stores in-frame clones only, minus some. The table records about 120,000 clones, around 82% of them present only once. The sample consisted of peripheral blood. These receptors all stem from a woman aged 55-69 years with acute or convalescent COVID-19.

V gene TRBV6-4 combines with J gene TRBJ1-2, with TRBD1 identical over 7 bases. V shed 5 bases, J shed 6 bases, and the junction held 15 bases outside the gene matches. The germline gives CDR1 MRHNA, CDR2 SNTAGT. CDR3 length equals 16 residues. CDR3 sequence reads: CASSKGADGQRDGYTF. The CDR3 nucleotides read TGTGCCAGCAGTAAGGGGGCTGATGGGCAGAGGGATGGCTACACCTTC.

CDR3 sequence (DNA): TGTGCCAGCAGCTTGTTGCGGAACACTGAAGCTTTCTTT. Translated: CASSLLRNTEAFF. The chain couples TRBV3-1 (or the pseudogene TRBV3-2) to TRBJ1-1; D is unresolved. The germline CDR1 and CDR2 sequences are LGHDT and YNNKEL (reference sequence). The V and J ends lost 5 bases and 1 base respectively, with 8 bases between them. CDR3 length equals 13 residues.

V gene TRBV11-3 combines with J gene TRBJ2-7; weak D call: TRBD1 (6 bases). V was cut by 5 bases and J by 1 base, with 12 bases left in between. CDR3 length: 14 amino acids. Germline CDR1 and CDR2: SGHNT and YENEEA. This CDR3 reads CASSPGTLSYEQYF. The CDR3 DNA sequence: TGTGCCAGCAGCCCAGGGACACTTTCCTACGAGCAGTACTTC.

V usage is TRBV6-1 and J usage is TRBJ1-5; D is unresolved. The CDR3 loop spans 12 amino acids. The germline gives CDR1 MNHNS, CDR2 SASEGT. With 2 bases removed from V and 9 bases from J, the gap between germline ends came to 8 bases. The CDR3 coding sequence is TGTGCCAGCAGTGAATTGGCGGGGCCCCAGCATTTT. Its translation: CASSELAGPQHF.

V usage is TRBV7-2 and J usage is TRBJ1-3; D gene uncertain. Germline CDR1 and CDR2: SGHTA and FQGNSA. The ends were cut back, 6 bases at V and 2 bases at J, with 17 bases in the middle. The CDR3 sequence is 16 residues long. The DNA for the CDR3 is TGTGCCAGCAGTATCAATCCCCCAGGAACTGGAAACACCATATATTTT. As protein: CASSINPPGTGNTIYF.

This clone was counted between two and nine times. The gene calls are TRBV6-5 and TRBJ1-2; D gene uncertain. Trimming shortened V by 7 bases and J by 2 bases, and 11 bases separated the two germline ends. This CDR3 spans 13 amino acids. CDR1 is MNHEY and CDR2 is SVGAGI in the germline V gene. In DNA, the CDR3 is TGTGCCAGCATGAGTCCCACCAACTATGGCTACACCTTC. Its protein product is CASMSPTNYGYTF.

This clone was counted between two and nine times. CDR3 nucleotide sequence: TGTGCCAGCAGCTTAGGGGCCATTGGGGAGACCCAGTACTTC. This gives the protein CASSLGAIGETQYF. The J gene is TRBJ2-5, the V gene TRBV5-6, with D possibly being TRBD1 (5 bases). This CDR3 is 14 amino acids long. V was cut by 2 bases and J by 5 bases, with 13 bases left in between. The germline gives CDR1 SGHDT, CDR2 YYEEEE.

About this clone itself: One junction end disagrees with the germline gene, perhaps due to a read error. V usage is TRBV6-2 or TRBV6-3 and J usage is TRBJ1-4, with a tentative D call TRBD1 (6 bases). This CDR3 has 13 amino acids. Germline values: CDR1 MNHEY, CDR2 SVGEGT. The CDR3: CASSSGDNGKLFF. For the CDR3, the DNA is TGTGCCAGCAGTTCCGGGGACAATGGAAAACTGTTTTTT.

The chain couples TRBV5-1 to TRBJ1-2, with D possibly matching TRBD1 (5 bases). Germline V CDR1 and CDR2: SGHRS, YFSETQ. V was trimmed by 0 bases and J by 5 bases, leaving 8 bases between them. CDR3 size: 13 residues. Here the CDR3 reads CASSLDRQYGYTF. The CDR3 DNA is TGCGCCAGCAGCTTGGACAGGCAATATGGCTACACCTTC.